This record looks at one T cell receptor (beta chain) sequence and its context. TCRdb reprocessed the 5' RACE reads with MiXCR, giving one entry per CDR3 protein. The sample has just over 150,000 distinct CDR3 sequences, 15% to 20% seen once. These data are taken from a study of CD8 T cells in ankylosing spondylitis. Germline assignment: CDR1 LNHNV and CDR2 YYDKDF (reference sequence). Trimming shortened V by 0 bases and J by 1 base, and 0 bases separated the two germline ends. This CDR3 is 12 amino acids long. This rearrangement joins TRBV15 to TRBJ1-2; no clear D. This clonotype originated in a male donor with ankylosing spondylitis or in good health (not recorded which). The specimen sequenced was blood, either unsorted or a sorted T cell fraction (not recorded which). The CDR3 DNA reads TGTGCCACCAGCAGAGATAACTATGGCTACACCTTC. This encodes CATSRDNYGYTF.